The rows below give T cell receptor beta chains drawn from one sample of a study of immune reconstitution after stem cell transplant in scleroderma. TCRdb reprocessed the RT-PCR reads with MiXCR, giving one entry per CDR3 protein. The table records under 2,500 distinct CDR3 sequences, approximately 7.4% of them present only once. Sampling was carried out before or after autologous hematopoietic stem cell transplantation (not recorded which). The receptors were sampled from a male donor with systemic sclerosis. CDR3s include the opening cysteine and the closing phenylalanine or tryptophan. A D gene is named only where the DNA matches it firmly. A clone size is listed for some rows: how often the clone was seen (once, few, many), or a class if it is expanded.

CATRGPGDGNEQFF TGTGCCACCAGGGGTCCAGGGGATGGCAATGAGCAGTTCTTC TRBJ2-1 NA TRBV24-1 medium-sized
CASSISMGSYNEQFF TGCGCCAGCAGCATATCTATGGGATCCTACAATGAGCAGTTCTTC TRBJ2-1 NA TRBV5-1 NA
CASSLGGTGTFMNTEAFF TGCGCCAGCAGCTTGGGGGGGACAGGGACCTTCATGAACACTGAAGCTTTCTTT TRBJ1-1 TRBD1 TRBV5-1 medium-sized
CASSLARSGTGAYEQFF TGTGCCAGCAGCTTAGCACGCTCCGGGACAGGAGCATATGAGCAGTTCTTC TRBJ2-1 TRBD1 TRBV7-9 medium-sized
CSATKNTGELFF TGCAGTGCTACGAAAAACACCGGGGAGCTGTTTTTT TRBJ2-2 NA TRBV20-1 medium-sized
CASSFPLAGFLNSSYNEQFF TGCGCCAGCAGCTTCCCACTAGCGGGGTTCCTAAATAGCTCCTACAATGAGCAGTTCTTC TRBJ2-1 TRBD2 TRBV5-1 medium-sized
CASSHGQAYEQYF TGTGCCAGCAGCCACGGCCAAGCCTACGAGCAGTACTTC TRBJ2-7 NA TRBV7-6 medium-sized
CSAPGQGRNEQFF TGCAGTGCCCCGGGACAGGGCCGAAATGAGCAGTTCTTC TRBJ2-1 TRBD1 TRBV20-1 medium-sized
CSAWDRGPRSSYNEQFF TGCAGTGCTTGGGACAGGGGGCCCCGGAGCTCCTACAATGAGCAGTTCTTC TRBJ2-1 TRBD1 TRBV20-1 medium-sized
CASSFSGGTDTQYF TGTGCCAGCAGCTTTAGCGGGGGCACAGATACGCAGTATTTT TRBJ2-3 TRBD2 TRBV5-5 NA
CSAREGTTGELFF TGCAGTGCTAGAGAGGGGACCACCGGGGAGCTGTTTTTT TRBJ2-2 NA TRBV20-1 medium-sized
CASSPFRDYEQYF TGCGCCAGCAGCCCTTTTAGAGACTACGAGCAGTACTTC TRBJ2-7 NA TRBV5-1 medium-sized